This T cell receptor (beta chain) was recorded in a study of neoadjuvant anti-PD-1 for oral cavity cancer. Study details: Around day 43, patients without progression received a fourth nivolumab dose before surgery.

From germline, CDR1 is SGDLS and CDR2 YYNGEE. The CDR3 runs to 15 residues. The ends were cut back, 0 bases at V and 8 bases at J, with 17 bases in the middle. Time point denoted: after neoadjuvant nivolumab, at surgical resection. Blood libraries mostly used around 0.45 ug genomic DNA, six replicates each. The method was immunoSEQ multiplex PCR; TCRdb's version includes in-frame clones alone and lacks a portion of them. This sample has over 65,000 clones, with roughly 85% found just once. Sample: PBMCs, taken after nivolumab (anti-PD-1) treatment. The TCR sequence derives from a person aged 40-85 years with oral cavity squamous cell carcinoma. The rearrangement links TRBV9 to TRBJ1-2, with no clear D. The CDR3 here is CASSVALGPREGYTF. The DNA for the CDR3 is TGTGCCAGCAGCGTAGCTTTAGGACCTCGCGAGGGCTACACCTTC.